This T cell receptor beta chain emerged from a study of OX40 agonist ivuxolimab in advanced cancers. Looked up from germline, CDR1 is SGHRS and CDR2 is YFSETQ. V was pared by 4 bases and J by 9 bases, with 10 bases between. This CDR3 has 12 residues. Here immunoSEQ multiplex PCR was the method, and the copy in TCRdb shows in-frame clones only, minus some. The data show 60,000 or so clones, with 80% to 90% seen just once and more than 4.5% held by the top ten. The material sequenced was CD4+ or CD8+ T cells sorted from blood, taken in a trial of the OX40 agonist ivuxolimab. This chain joins TRBV5-1 and TRBJ2-2; unclear D gene. The source is an adult with an advanced solid tumor such as melanoma, head and neck, liver or kidney cancer. The CDR3 DNA reads TGCGCCAGCAGCGTGCTTTTTAGGGAGCTGTTTTTT. This gives the protein CASSVLFRELFF.